This record looks at one T cell receptor beta chain sequence and its context. Its antigen is not identified. Trimming cost V 4 bases and J 5 bases; bases outside gene matches: 9. The germline V gene has CDR1 LNHNV and CDR2 YYDKDF (reference sequence). The CDR3 spans 17 residues. Using immunoSEQ multiplex PCR, the repertoire was profiled, and TCRdb retains in-frame clones only, with some absent. Of 77,000 or so clones listed, approximately 90% are singletons. The data originate from a study of OX40 agonist ivuxolimab in advanced cancers. The wider study: A diagnosis of hepatocellular carcinoma, melanoma, renal cell or head and neck cancer was present in dose-escalation patients.

General study results and limits: More expanded clones were seen, on average, in CD8+ T cells than in CD4+. Clonal expansion was among the lowest in partial responders at 0.1-3.0 mg/kg, especially CD8+.

The source was CD4+ or CD8+ T cells sorted from blood, collected in a trial of the OX40 agonist ivuxolimab. The gene calls are TRBV15 and TRBJ2-2, with 11 bases that match TRBD2. The TCR was taken from an adult with an advanced solid tumor such as melanoma, head and neck, liver or kidney cancer. CDR3: CATSKPRTSGQTGELFF. Here the CDR3 DNA reads TGTGCCACCAGCAAACCCAGGACTAGCGGGCAGACCGGGGAGCTGTTTTTT. Full variable domain (remainder filled in from reference TRBV15 and TRBJ2-2): DAMVIQNPRYQVTQFGKPVTLSCSQTLNHNVMYWYQQKSSQAPKLLFHYYDKDFNNEADTPDNFQSRRPNTSFCFLDIRSPGLGDTAMYLCATSKPRTSGQTGELFFGEGSRLTVL.